This entry lists 28 T cell receptor beta chains sequenced from one sample in a study of T-cell reconstitution after alpha-beta-depleted transplantation in children. The TCRbeta library was prepared with unique molecular identifiers. TCRdb fed the PCR reads into MiXCR, producing one record per CDR3 protein. The profile covers about 500,000 distinct CDR3 sequences, with 11% appearing a single time and around 13% taken by the ten largest. The source material was PBMCs, mostly from graft donor cells, sampled 180 days after TCRalphabeta/CD19-depleted stem cell transplant. These receptors all come from a female patient aged 2-15 years who had a stem cell transplant for aplastic anemia, so the T cells may come from the graft donor.

The genes are TRBV20-1 and TRBJ2-7; a possible D gene is TRBD2 (5 bases). CDR1 is DFQATT and CDR2 is SNEGSKA in the germline V gene (reference sequence). This CDR3 contains 12 residues. V lost 1 base and J lost 2, with 6 bases in between. In nucleotides, the CDR3 is TGCAGTGCTAGAGTGGAGGCCTACGAGCAGTACTTC. Protein product: CSARVEAYEQYF.

This clonotype was found a few times. This sequence joins TRBV30 and TRBJ2-3, with TRBD2 identical over 9 bases. CDR3 length equals 18 residues. Per the germline V gene, CDR1 is GTSNPN and CDR2 is SVGIG (reference sequence). V shed 2 bases, J shed 6 bases, and the junction held 18 bases outside the gene matches. CDR3 in amino acids: CAWSREGGAGGPGDTQYF. CDR3 sequence (DNA): TGTGCCTGGAGTCGGGAAGGAGGGGCGGGAGGGCCGGGGGATACGCAGTATTTT.

The CDR3 nucleotides are TGTGCCAGCAGCCCCCGTTACTCTAACACTGAAGCTTTCTTT. Translating gives CASSPRYSNTEAFF. The V call is TRBV7-9, the J call TRBJ1-1; D ambiguous. Germline lookup yields CDR1 SEHNR and CDR2 FQNEAQ (reference sequence). The CDR3 length is 14 residues. Trimming left V 5 bases short and J 2 bases short, with 12 bases between.

The chain links TRBV7-9 to TRBJ1-5; 7 bases map to TRBD1. Germline CDR1 SEHNR, CDR2 FQNEAQ (reference sequence). The J segment lost 2 bases and the V segment lost 5 bases, leaving 3 bases of the junction unmatched. CDR3 length: 14 amino acids. CDR3: CASSTGQGNQPQHF. The CDR3 DNA follows: TGTGCCAGCAGCACTGGACAGGGCAATCAGCCCCAGCATTTT.

The table lists this clonotype with many counts. The V and J genes are TRBV29-1 and TRBJ2-3; D possibly corresponds to TRBD1 (6 bases). Per germline, CDR1 SQVTM and CDR2 ANQGSEA. V lost 7 bases to trimming and J lost 5 bases, with 25 bases between them. There are 16 residues in the CDR3. CDR3 nucleotides: TGCAGCGCGACCCCCGGGACACCCTTTCTGCGAGATACGCAGTATTTT. Translation: CSATPGTPFLRDTQYF.

V and J are TRBV10-3 and TRBJ2-3, with D perhaps matching TRBD1 (5 bases). CDR3 length equals 14 residues. Per the germline V gene, CDR1 is ENHRY and CDR2 is SYGVKD. Trimming pared 10 bases from V and 2 bases from J, leaving 16 bases between. The CDR3 nucleotides are TGTGCCACCAAAAGGGGCTTAGACACAGATACGCAGTATTTT. Translation: CATKRGLDTDTQYF.

The table lists this clonotype with a few counts. The rearrangement joins TRBV18 to TRBJ1-2; D is undetermined. This CDR3 is built from 14 residues. CDR1 and CDR2 from the germline V gene are KGHSH and LQKENI. Trimming removed 4 bases from V and 3 bases from J, with 12 bases in between. In DNA, the CDR3 is TGTGCCAGCTCACGAGGAATACCCGACTATGGCTACACCTTC. Amino acids: CASSRGIPDYGYTF.

This clonotype was seen repeatedly, ten times or more. The chain carries TRBV5-5 and TRBJ2-1; D possibly corresponds to TRBD1 (5 bases). Germline CDR1 is SGHKS and CDR2 is YYEKEE (reference sequence). The V end lost 4 bases, the J end lost 0 bases, and 14 bases lay between the germline ends. The length of the CDR3 is 16 residues. The DNA for the CDR3 is TGTGCCAGCAGCCAGGGCGCAGCTGTCTCCTACAATGAGCAGTTCTTC. This sequence encodes CASSQGAAVSYNEQFF.

This clonotype showed up many times. The V gene is TRBV29-1, the J gene TRBJ2-1; no definite D call. The V end was cut by 4 bases, the J end by 3 bases, with 10 bases between. The CDR3 is made up of 13 amino acids. From germline, CDR1 is SQVTM and CDR2 ANQGSEA. The CDR3: CSVVWNGYNEQFF. CDR3 nucleotides: TGCAGCGTTGTGTGGAACGGCTACAATGAGCAGTTCTTC.

This clonotype was observed at least ten times. This chain links TRBV6-5 with TRBJ2-5; D gene uncertain. V was trimmed by 7 bases and J by 2 bases, leaving 8 bases between them. CDR1 is MNHEY, CDR2 SVGAGI, per germline. The CDR3 totals 12 residues. The CDR3 nucleotides are TGTGCCAGCAAAAACCCTCAAGAGACCCAGTACTTC. Its translation: CASKNPQETQYF.

This chain links TRBV6-2 or TRBV6-3 with TRBJ2-3; 8 nucleotides match TRBD2. V was pared by 6 bases and J by 2 bases, with 10 bases of the junction left unmatched. CDR1 is MNHEY and CDR2 is SVGEGT in the germline V gene. This CDR3 region has 16 residues. The CDR3 DNA reads TGTGCCAGCAGGCCTTATGGAGCGGGAGACACAGATACGCAGTATTTT. This gives the protein CASRPYGAGDTDTQYF.

The sample holds many counts of this clonotype. The V call is TRBV27, the J call TRBJ2-2; maybe TRBD2 (7 bases). The V end was cut by 2 bases, the J end by 1 base, with 11 bases between. The CDR3 has 16 residues. Germline values: CDR1 MNHEY, CDR2 SMNVEV (reference sequence). CDR3 coding DNA: TGTGCCAGCAGTTTACGGGGGGCTTTGAACACCGGGGAGCTGTTTTTT. It codes for CASSLRGALNTGELFF.

The CDR3 reads CASSPGLHFTETQYF. The DNA of the CDR3 is TGTGCCAGCAGCCCTGGACTACACTTCACAGAGACCCAGTACTTC. The chain has TRBV12-3 or TRBV12-4 and TRBJ2-5, with D maybe TRBD2 (6 bases). The CDR3 length is 15 residues. Trimming shortened V by 6 bases and J by 4 bases, and 18 bases separated the two germline ends.

This chain connects TRBV7-2 to TRBJ2-2; D possibly matches TRBD1 or TRBD2 (6 bases each). Trimming pared 6 bases from V and 10 bases from J, leaving 12 bases between. The CDR3 has 12 residues. Germline CDR1 is SGHTA and CDR2 is FQGNSA. The CDR3 region is CASSLGGPELFF. CDR3 DNA sequence: TGTGCCAGCAGTCTTGGGGGGCCGGAGCTGTTTTTT.

This chain joins TRBV16 and TRBJ1-5, with D uncertain. CDR1 KGHSY and CDR2 FQNENV come from the germline V gene. The CDR3 covers 15 residues. V lost 3 bases and J lost 4, with 13 bases in between. This CDR3 is CASSQVPGNNQPQHF. The DNA of the CDR3 is TGTGCCAGCAGCCAGGTTCCAGGAAATAATCAGCCCCAGCATTTT.

The chain carries TRBV24-1 and TRBJ2-1; weak D call: TRBD1 (5 bases). CDR3 length: 17 amino acids. Germline values: CDR1 KGHDR, CDR2 SFDVKD. V dropped 0 bases and J dropped 3 bases, with 14 bases sitting between them. The CDR3 protein is CATSDLLPWGIYNEQFF. CDR3 coding DNA: TGTGCCACCAGTGATTTGCTTCCATGGGGCATCTACAATGAGCAGTTCTTC.

This clonotype was recorded at least ten times. The chain recombines TRBV12-3 or TRBV12-4 with TRBJ2-3; D is tentatively TRBD1 or TRBD2 (5 bases each). The germline V and J ends were trimmed by 5 bases and 3 bases, with 15 bases remaining between them. The CDR3 loop spans 15 amino acids. In DNA, the CDR3 is TGTGCCAGCAGTCATAGAGGGGTCGTTACAGATACGCAGTATTTT. Protein product: CASSHRGVVTDTQYF.

This chain connects TRBV28 to TRBJ2-2, with D uncertain. The ends were cut back, 5 bases at V and 5 bases at J, with 12 bases in the middle. The length of the CDR3 is 14 residues. Germline values: CDR1 MDHEN, CDR2 SYDVKM. The CDR3 DNA reads TGTGCCAGCAGTCCCATCTACCAGACCGGGGAGCTGTTTTTT. It encodes CASSPIYQTGELFF. Together with reference TRBV28 and TRBJ2-2, the CDR3 gives the full variable domain: DVKVTQSSRYLVKRTGEKVFLECVQDMDHENMFWYRQDPGLGLRLIYFSYDVKMKEKGDIPEGYSVSREKKERFSLILESASTNQTSMYLCASSPIYQTGELFFGEGSRLTVL.

This clonotype has just a few counts. The chain uses TRBV28 and TRBJ1-1, with D possibly TRBD1 on 6 matching bases. From germline, CDR1 is MDHEN and CDR2 SYDVKM. The CDR3 totals 15 residues. Trimming cost V 2 bases and J 7 bases, with 17 bases left between them. CDR3 bases: TGTGCCAGCAGTTTACCGGGGGGCCGAGGTGGTGAAGCTTTCTTT. This encodes CASSLPGGRGGEAFF.

This clonotype was seen only a few times. CDR3 loop: CSARAPGRTSGYEQYV. For the CDR3, the DNA is TGCAGTGCTAGAGCCCCGGGCCGGACTAGCGGGTACGAGCAGTACGTC. The chain employs TRBV20-1 and TRBJ2-7, with 11 bases aligning to TRBD2. V gave up 1 base and J gave up 4 bases; unmatched junction bases: 9. CDR3 size: 16 residues. The V gene's germline CDR1 is DFQATT and CDR2 SNEGSKA (reference sequence).

This clonotype has at least ten counts. The chain employs TRBV27 and TRBJ2-5, with D unresolved. Trimming removed 2 bases from V and 5 bases from J, with 18 bases in between. The CDR3 totals 16 residues. The germline V gene encodes CDR1 MNHEY and CDR2 SMNVEV (reference sequence). The CDR3 bases are TGTGCCAGCAGTTTAGGCGTCGCCCCGTTTGTTGAGACCCAGTACTTC. It yields the protein CASSLGVAPFVETQYF.

This clonotype showed up just a few times. This sequence joins TRBV18 and TRBJ1-1; no definite D call. Trimming stripped 3 bases from V and 2 bases from J, with 10 bases between. The CDR3 is 14 residues long. Germline CDR1 and CDR2: KGHSH and LQKENI. This CDR3 is CASSPRDGNTEAFF. In DNA, the CDR3 is TGTGCCAGCTCACCGCGAGACGGAAACACTGAAGCTTTCTTT.

This clonotype was detected many times. As DNA, the CDR3 is TGTGCCAGCAGTTTAGGGGCCGCTGGCGCTTTCTTT. Protein product: CASSLGAAGAFF. The chain is built from TRBV12-3 or TRBV12-4 and TRBJ1-1; D is undetermined. V lost 1 base to trimming and J lost 11 bases, with 11 bases between them. CDR3 length: 12 residues.

This clonotype was seen a handful of times. The rearrangement joins TRBV4-3 to TRBJ2-1, with 10 bases lining up with TRBD2. This CDR3 region has 15 residues. Trimming removed 0 bases from V and 12 bases from J; junction bases left unmatched: 8. CDR1 is LGHNA, CDR2 YSLEER, per germline. CDR3 residues: CASSQDPSGSYSQFF. For the CDR3, the DNA is TGCGCCAGCAGCCAAGACCCTAGCGGGAGTTACTCGCAGTTCTTC.

V is TRBV18 and J is TRBJ1-5, with no clear D. The CDR3 covers 15 residues. CDR1 KGHSH and CDR2 LQKENI come from the germline V gene. Trimming left V 3 bases short and J 1 base short, with 10 bases between. The CDR3 DNA reads TGTGCCAGCTCACCCCGCGAAAAAAGCAATCAGCCCCAGCATTTT. Translating it yields CASSPREKSNQPQHF.

This clonotype has only a few counts. The genes are TRBV7-2 and TRBJ1-1, with unresolved D. Trimming removed 1 base from V and 4 bases from J, with 10 bases in between. The CDR3 extends over 14 amino acids. Per the germline V gene, CDR1 is SGHTA and CDR2 is FQGNSA. As DNA, the CDR3 is TGTGCCAGCAGCTTAGTAGCTCAAAGCACTGAAGCTTTCTTT. Protein sequence: CASSLVAQSTEAFF.

This clonotype has only a few counts. The chain carries TRBV24-1 and TRBJ2-1; no firm D call. V shed 5 bases and J shed 5 bases, with 12 bases lying between them. This CDR3 spans 14 amino acids. Per germline, CDR1 KGHDR and CDR2 SFDVKD. CDR3 residues: CATSVAEANNEQFF. Written as DNA, the CDR3 is TGTGCCACCAGTGTGGCAGAGGCCAACAATGAGCAGTTCTTC.

This clonotype came up a few times. The gene calls are TRBV13 and TRBJ2-2; D uncertain. The CDR3 spans 15 residues. The germline V gene encodes CDR1 PRHDT and CDR2 FYEKMQ (reference sequence). Between the trimmed V and J ends, which lost 2 bases and 0 bases, there was a span of 7 bases. The CDR3 DNA sequence: TGTGCCAGCAGCTTATCCCCCCCGAACACCGGGGAGCTGTTTTTT. Translating gives CASSLSPPNTGELFF.